What follows describes a single TCR beta chain. V lost 7 bases, J lost 7 bases, and 14 bases lay in between. This CDR3 is built from 12 residues. The germline gives CDR1 DFQATT, CDR2 SNEGSKA (reference sequence). Only patients with CD8+CD57+ cell expansion on flow cytometry were chosen for sequencing. The data were taken from a study of CD8+CD57+ T cells in acquired aplastic anemia. TCR beta VDJ combinations and CDR3 sequences were profiled from genomic DNA. In TCRdb, the reads were re-called with MiXCR into one record per CDR3 protein. Of approximately 200,000 distinct CDR3 sequences in the sample, around 49% were seen once.

The TCR sequence derives from a human donor with aplastic anemia. The sequencing input was sorted CD4+, CD8+, or CD8+CD57+ T cells (not recorded which) from PBMCs. The rearrangement uses TRBV20-1 and TRBJ2-1, with a tentative D call TRBD1 (5 bases). CDR3 amino acids: CSVGTAGNEQFF. DNA of the CDR3: TGCAGTGTAGGTACCGCAGGGAATGAGCAGTTCTTC.